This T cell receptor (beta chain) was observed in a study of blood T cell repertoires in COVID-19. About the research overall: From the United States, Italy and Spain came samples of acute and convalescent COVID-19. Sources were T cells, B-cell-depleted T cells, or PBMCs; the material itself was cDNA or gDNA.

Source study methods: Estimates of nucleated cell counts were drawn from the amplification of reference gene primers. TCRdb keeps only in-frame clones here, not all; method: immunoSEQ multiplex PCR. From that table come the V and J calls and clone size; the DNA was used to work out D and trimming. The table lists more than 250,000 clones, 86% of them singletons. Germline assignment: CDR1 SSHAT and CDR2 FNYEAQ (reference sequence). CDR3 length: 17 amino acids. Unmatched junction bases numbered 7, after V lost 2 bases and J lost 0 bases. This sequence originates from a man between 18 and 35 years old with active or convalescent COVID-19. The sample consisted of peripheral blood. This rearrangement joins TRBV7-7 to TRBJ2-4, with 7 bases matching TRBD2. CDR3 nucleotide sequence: TGTGCCAGCAGCTTAACCCCGGGGGGTAGAGCCAAAAACATTCAGTACTTC. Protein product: CASSLTPGGRAKNIQYF.